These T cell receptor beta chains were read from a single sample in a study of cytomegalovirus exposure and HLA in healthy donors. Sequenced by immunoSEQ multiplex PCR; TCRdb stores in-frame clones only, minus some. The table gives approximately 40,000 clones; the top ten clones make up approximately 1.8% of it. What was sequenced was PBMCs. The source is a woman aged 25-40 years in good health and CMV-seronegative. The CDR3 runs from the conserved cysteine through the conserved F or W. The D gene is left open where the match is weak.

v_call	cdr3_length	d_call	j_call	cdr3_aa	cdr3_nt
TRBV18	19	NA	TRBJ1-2	CASSPLSGTPKRMPEGYTF	TGTGCCAGCTCACCTTTGTCCGGGACACCAAAGAGGATGCCCGAGGGCTACACCTTC
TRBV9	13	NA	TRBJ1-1	CASSVGQSTEAFF	TGTGCCAGCAGCGTAGGACAATCCACTGAAGCTTTCTTT
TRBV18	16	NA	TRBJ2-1	CASSPLQPLAYNEQFF	TGTGCCAGCTCACCCTTACAGCCGTTGGCCTACAATGAGCAGTTCTTC
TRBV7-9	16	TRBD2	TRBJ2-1	CASMLLAASSYNEQFF	TGTGCCAGCATGTTACTAGCGGCTAGCTCCTACAATGAGCAGTTCTTC
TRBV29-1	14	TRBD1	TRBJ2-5	CSVLPGQGKETQYF	TGCAGCGTTTTACCGGGACAGGGAAAAGAGACCCAGTACTTC
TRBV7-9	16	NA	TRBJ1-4	CASSLGQSPTNEKLFF	TGTGCCAGCAGCCTCGGACAGAGCCCAACTAATGAAAAACTGTTTTTT
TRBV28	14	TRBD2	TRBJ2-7	CASSPRLAGGEQYF	TGTGCCAGCAGTCCGCGACTAGCGGGAGGGGAGCAGTACTTC
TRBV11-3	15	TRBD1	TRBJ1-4	CASSRGTEVNEKLFF	TGTGCCAGCAGCCGAGGGACAGAAGTAAATGAAAAACTGTTTTTT
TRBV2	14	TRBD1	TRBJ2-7	CASSSGQGDREQYF	TGTGCCAGCAGTTCCGGACAGGGTGACCGCGAGCAGTACTTC
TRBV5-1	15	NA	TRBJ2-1	CASSLMAGVYNEQFF	TGCGCCAGCAGCTTGATGGCAGGGGTGTACAATGAGCAGTTCTTC
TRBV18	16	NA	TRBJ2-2	CASSLQGASNTGELFF	TGTGCCAGCTCACTACAGGGAGCGTCGAACACCGGGGAGCTGTTTTTT
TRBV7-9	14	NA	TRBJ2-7	CASSLSTLSYEQYF	TGTGCCAGCAGCTTAAGTACGCTATCCTACGAGCAGTACTTC
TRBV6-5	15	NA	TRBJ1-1	CASSTSWRISTEAFF	TGTGCCAGCAGTACCTCCTGGAGAATTAGCACTGAAGCTTTCTTT
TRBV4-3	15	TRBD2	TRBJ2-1	CASSQDRLAGVEQFF	TGCGCCAGCAGCCAAGATCGCCTAGCGGGAGTGGAGCAGTTCTTC
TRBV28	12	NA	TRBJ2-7	CASSLSIYEQYF	TGTGCCAGCAGTTTATCTATCTACGAGCAGTACTTC
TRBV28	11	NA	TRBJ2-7	CASSSGYEQYF	TGTGCCAGCAGCAGCGGCTACGAGCAGTACTTC
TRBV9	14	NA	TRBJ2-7	CASSSGPAPYEQYF	TGTGCCAGCAGTTCAGGGCCCGCACCTTACGAGCAGTACTTC
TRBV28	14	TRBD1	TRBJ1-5	CASRLTGSNQPQHF	TGTGCCAGCAGGCTGACAGGGAGCAATCAGCCCCAGCATTTT
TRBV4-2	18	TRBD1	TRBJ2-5	CASSQDLSDRDRQETQYF	TGTGCCAGCAGCCAAGATCTATCGGACCGGGACAGACAAGAGACCCAGTACTTC
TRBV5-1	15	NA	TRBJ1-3	CASSLVAGSGNTIYF	TGCGCCAGCAGCTTGGTAGCTGGGTCTGGAAACACCATATATTTT
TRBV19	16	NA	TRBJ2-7	CASSIARTSGIYEQYF	TGTGCCAGTAGTATAGCCAGGACAAGTGGCATCTACGAGCAGTACTTC
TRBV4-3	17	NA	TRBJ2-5	CASSQDLFRGGRETQYF	TGCGCCAGCAGCCAAGATCTATTTAGGGGGGGCAGGGAGACCCAGTACTTC
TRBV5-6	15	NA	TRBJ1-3	CASRGSGGSGNTIYF	TGTGCCAGCAGGGGCTCGGGGGGCTCTGGAAACACCATATATTTT
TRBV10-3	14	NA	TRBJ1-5	CASRPLGSNQPQHF	TGTGCCAGCCGACCTCTAGGTAGCAATCAGCCCCAGCATTTT
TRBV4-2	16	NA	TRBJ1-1	CASSPLGEGMNTEAFF	TGTGCCAGCAGCCCACTAGGGGAGGGTATGAACACTGAAGCTTTCTTT
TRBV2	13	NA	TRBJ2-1	CASWFPTGPEQFF	TGTGCCAGCTGGTTCCCGACAGGACCAGAGCAGTTCTTC
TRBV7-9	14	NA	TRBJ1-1	CASSLLGSDTEAFF	TGTGCCAGCAGCTTATTAGGGAGTGACACTGAAGCTTTCTTT
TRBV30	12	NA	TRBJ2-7	CAWGPGTYEQYF	TGTGCCTGGGGCCCAGGGACCTACGAGCAGTACTTC
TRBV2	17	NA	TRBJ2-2	CASSGLTGNLIAGELFF	TGTGCCAGCAGTGGGTTGACGGGGAACTTGATCGCCGGGGAGCTGTTTTTT
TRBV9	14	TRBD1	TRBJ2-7	CASSPQGTGYEQYF	TGTGCCAGCAGCCCCCAAGGGACAGGGTACGAGCAGTACTTC
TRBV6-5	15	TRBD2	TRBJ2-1	CASIEGGSGFGEQFF	TGTGCCAGCATTGAGGGCGGGAGCGGATTCGGTGAGCAGTTCTTC